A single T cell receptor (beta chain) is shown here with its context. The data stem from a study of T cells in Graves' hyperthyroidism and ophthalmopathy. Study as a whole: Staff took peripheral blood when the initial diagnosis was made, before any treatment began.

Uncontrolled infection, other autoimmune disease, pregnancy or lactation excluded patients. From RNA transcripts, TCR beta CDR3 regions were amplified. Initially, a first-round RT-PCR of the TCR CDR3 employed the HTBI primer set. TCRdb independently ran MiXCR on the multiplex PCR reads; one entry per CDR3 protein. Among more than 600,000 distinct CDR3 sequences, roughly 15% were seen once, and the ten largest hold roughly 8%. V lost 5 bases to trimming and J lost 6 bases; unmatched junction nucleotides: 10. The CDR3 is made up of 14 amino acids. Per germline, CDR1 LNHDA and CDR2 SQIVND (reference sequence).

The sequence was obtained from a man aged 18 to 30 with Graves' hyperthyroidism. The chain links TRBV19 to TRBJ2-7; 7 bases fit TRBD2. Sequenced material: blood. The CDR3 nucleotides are TGTGCCAGTAGTCCCCAGCGGGACTCTTGCGAGCAGTACTTC. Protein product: CASSPQRDSCEQYF.